The entry below describes one T cell receptor (beta chain). The source material, RNA transcripts, was used to amplify TCR beta CDR3 regions. First-round RT-PCR targeting the TCR CDR3 was performed with the HTBI primer set. From the multiplex PCR reads, TCRdb called clonotypes with MiXCR, one entry per CDR3 protein. The data contain fewer than 900,000 distinct CDR3 sequences, about 16% of them singletons. Disease duration under 2 months; hyperthyroidism patients were aged 18 to 65. Patients having uncontrolled infection, another autoimmune disease, pregnancy or lactation were not included. Orbital computed tomography and thyroid ultrasound, together with serum TRAb and thyroxine and clinical symptoms, were used for diagnoses. The sample belongs to a study of T cells in Graves' hyperthyroidism and ophthalmopathy. The CDR3 contains 16 residues. V lost 1 base and J lost 11; bases outside the gene matches: 11. Germline values: CDR1 LGHNA, CDR2 YSLEER.

This sequence was found in a man between 18 and 29 years old with Graves' hyperthyroidism. V is TRBV4-3 and J is TRBJ2-1, with 10 bases that match TRBD2. The sequenced sample was blood. The DNA for the CDR3 is TGCGCCAGCAGCCAAGGGACTAGCGGTCTGGGGAGCAAGCAGTTCTTC. Translating it yields CASSQGTSGLGSKQFF.